This TCR beta chain was captured in a study of control samples from healthy donors and cancer patients. Only in-frame clones appear in the TCRdb table, and some are missing; sequencing was by immunoSEQ multiplex PCR. This sample has about 89,000 clones; 86% occur once, and the top ten carry around a fifth. V shed 4 bases, J shed 7 bases, and the junction held 10 bases outside the gene matches. The CDR3 consists of 15 residues. CDR1 and CDR2 (germline): SGHRS, YFSETQ. This clonotype was obtained from a man under 40 in good health. Sequenced sample: blood. The V gene is TRBV5-1, the J gene TRBJ2-1; 8 bases map to TRBD2. CDR3 sequence: CASSPVDGGANEQFF. The CDR3 DNA reads as TGCGCCAGCAGCCCTGTAGACGGGGGGGCAAATGAGCAGTTCTTC. Full variable domain (remainder filled in from reference TRBV5-1 and TRBJ2-1): KAGVTQTPRYLIKTRGQQVTLSCSPISGHRSVSWYQQTPGQGLQFLFEYFSETQRNKGNFPGRFSGRQFSNSRSEMNVSTLELGDSALYLCASSPVDGGANEQFFGPGTRLTVL.